This T cell receptor beta chain was sequenced for a study of identical twins. Notes on the study in general: Models underestimated out-of-frame TCR alpha sharing in monozygotic twins. Invariant MAIT and iNKT cells could partly confound zero-insertion analyses.

There are a few counts of this clonotype. Antigen: not known. MiXCR, applied by TCRdb to the 5' RACE reads, yields one record per CDR3 protein. The data contain fewer than 800,000 distinct CDR3 sequences, around 7.4% of them singletons. The germline gives CDR1 MGHDK, CDR2 SYGVNS. The CDR3 has 15 amino acids. The ends lost 5 bases at V and 5 bases at J; junction bases unmatched: 5. The same data also contributed to another study, on yellow fever vaccine responses in identical twins. Per that study: Reportedly, twins showed a vaccine T cell response that looked partly convergent and partly personalized.

The chain recombines TRBV25-1 with TRBJ2-1; the match to TRBD2 covers 11 bases. Sequenced: PBMCs. The origin of this receptor is a woman aged 18-29 years in good health. CDR3 in DNA: TGTGCCAGCAGTACTAGCGGGAGAGGAGACAATGAGCAGTTCTTC. Protein sequence: CASSTSGRGDNEQFF. The complete variable domain, with remaining parts taken from reference TRBV25-1 and TRBJ2-1, reads EADIYQTPRYLVIGTGKKITLECSQTMGHDKMYWYQQDPGMELHLIHYSYGVNSTEKGDLSSESTVSRIRTEHFPLTLESARPSHTSQYLCASSTSGRGDNEQFFGPGTRLTVL.